The TCR beta chain under discussion was sequenced for a study of shared clonotypes between healthy human individuals. Profiled with immunoSEQ multiplex PCR; TCRdb holds only in-frame clones, not every one. The sample includes some 900,000 clones, more than 75% of them seen just once. Trimming cost V 2 bases and J 1 base, with 15 bases left between them. Germline CDR1 is WSHSY and CDR2 is SAAADI. The CDR3 runs to 17 residues. Division of CD4+ cells produced a CD45RA+ naive subset and a CD45RA-negative memory subset. This TCR derives from a man aged 18 to 29 in good health. The chain is built from TRBV10-2 and TRBJ1-5; D is uncertain. Sequencing input: memory CD4+ T cells sorted from blood. Subset given: CD45RA-negative fraction. CDR3 nucleotides: TGCGCCAGCAGTGAGCTATGGCCGGGGATAAGCAATCAGCCCCAGCATTTT. Translating gives CASSELWPGISNQPQHF.